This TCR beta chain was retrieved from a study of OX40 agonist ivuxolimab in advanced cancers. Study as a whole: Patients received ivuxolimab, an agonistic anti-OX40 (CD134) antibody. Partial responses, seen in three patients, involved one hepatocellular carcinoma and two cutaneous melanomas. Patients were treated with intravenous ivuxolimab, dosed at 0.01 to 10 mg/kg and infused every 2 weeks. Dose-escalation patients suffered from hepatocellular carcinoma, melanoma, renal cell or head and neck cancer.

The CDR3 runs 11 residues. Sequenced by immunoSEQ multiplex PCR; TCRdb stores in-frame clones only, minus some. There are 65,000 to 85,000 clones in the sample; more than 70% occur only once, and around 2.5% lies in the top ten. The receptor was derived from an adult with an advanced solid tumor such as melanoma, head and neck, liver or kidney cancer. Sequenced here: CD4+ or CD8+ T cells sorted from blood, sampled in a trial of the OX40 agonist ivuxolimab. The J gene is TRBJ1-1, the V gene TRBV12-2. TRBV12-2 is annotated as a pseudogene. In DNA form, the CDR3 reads TGTGCAAGTCGCTTAGAAGGGGAAGCTTTCTTT. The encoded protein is CASRLEGEAFF.